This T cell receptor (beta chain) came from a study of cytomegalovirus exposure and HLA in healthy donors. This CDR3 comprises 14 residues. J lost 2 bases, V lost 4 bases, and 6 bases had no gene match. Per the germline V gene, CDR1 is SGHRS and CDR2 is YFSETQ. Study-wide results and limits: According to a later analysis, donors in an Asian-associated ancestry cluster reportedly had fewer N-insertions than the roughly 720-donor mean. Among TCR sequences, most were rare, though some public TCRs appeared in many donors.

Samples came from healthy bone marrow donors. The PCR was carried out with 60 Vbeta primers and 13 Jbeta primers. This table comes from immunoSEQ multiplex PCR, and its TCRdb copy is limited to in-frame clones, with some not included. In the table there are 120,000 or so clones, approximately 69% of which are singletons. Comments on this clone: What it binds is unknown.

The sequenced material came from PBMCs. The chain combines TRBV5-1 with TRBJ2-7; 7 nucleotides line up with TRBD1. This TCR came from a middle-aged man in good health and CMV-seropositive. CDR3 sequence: CASSPSGQTYEQYF. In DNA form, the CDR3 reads TGCGCCAGCAGCCCCTCGGGACAGACCTACGAGCAGTACTTC.